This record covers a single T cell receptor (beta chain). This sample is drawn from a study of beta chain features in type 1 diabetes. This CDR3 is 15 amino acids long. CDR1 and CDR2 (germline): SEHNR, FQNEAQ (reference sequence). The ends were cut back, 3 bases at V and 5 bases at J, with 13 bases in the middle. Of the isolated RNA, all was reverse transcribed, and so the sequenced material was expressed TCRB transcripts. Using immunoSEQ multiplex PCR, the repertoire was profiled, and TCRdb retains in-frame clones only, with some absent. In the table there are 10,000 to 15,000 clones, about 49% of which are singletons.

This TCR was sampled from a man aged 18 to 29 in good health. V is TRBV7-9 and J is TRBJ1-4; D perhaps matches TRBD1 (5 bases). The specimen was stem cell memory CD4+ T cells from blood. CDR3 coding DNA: TGTGCCAGCAGCTTCCCCGGGACTCAGAATGAAAAACTGTTTTTT. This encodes CASSFPGTQNEKLFF.